This T cell receptor beta chain was documented in a study of kidney transplant recipient with SARS-CoV-2 infection. Concerning this clonotype itself: One end of the junction varies from germline; a read error may be responsible.

MiXCR, applied by TCRdb to the reads, yields one record per CDR3 protein. Among under 300,000 distinct CDR3 sequences, roughly 26% were seen once, and the ten largest hold under 9.5%. The CDR3 has 16 residues. This rearrangement joins TRBV12-3 or TRBV12-4 to TRBJ2-1; D possibly matches TRBD1 or TRBD2 (5 bases each). The TCR comes from a male patient in his thirties who had COVID-19 and was a kidney transplant recipient. Some T cells may trace back to the graft donor. The specimen was a blood sample, collected at baseline and between days 110 and 120 from a kidney transplant recipient. CDR3 in amino acids: CTSSLRDAIPYNEQFF. CDR3 coding DNA: TGTACCAGCAGTTTAAGGGACGCGATACCGTACAATGAGCAGTTCTTC.